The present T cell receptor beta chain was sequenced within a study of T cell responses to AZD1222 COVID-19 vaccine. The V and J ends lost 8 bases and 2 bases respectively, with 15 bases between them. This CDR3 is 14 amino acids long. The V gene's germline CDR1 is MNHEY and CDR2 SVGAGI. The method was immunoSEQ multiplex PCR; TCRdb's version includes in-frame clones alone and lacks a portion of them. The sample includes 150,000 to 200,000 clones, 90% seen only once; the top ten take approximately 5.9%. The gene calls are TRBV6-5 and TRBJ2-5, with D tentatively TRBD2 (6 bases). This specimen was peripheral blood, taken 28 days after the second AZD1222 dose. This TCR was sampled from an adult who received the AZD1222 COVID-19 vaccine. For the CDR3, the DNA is TGTGCCAGCGGCCCCCGGGGGAGACAAGAGACCCAGTACTTC. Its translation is CASGPRGRQETQYF.